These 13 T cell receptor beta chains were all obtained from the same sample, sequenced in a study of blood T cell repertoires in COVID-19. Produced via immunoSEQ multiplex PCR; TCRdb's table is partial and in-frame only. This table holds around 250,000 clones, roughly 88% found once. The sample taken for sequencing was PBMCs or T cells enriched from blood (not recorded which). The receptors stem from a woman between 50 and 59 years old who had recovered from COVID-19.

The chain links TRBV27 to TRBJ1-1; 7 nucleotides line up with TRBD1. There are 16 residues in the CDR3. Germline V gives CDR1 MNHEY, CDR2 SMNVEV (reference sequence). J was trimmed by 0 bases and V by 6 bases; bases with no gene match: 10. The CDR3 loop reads CASSRSGQLMNTEAFF. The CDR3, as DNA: TGTGCCAGCAGCAGGTCGGGACAGCTCATGAACACTGAAGCTTTCTTT.

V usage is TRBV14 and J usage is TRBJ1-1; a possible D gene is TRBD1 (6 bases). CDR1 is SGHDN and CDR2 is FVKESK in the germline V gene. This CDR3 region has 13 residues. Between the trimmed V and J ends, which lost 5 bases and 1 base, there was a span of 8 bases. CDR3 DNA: TGTGCCAGCAGCTGGGGACAGAACACTGAAGCTTTCTTT. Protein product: CASSWGQNTEAFF.

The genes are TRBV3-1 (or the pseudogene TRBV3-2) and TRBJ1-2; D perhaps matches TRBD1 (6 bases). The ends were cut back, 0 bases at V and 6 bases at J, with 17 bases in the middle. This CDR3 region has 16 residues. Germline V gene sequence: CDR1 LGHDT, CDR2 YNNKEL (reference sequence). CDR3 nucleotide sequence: TGTGCCAGCAGCCAAGAAGCCCTGGGGGGGCACAATGGCTACACCTTC. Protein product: CASSQEALGGHNGYTF.

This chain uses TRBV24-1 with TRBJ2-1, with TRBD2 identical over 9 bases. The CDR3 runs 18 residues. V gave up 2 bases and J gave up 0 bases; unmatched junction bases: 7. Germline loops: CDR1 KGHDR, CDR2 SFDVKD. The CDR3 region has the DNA TGTGCCACCAGTGATTCCCCTCGCGGGAGGGCCTCCTACAATGAGCAGTTCTTC. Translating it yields CATSDSPRGRASYNEQFF.

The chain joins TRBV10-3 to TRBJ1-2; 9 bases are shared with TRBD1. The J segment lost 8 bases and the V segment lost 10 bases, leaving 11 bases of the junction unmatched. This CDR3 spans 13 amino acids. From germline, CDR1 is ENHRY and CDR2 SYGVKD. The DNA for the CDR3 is TGTGCCAGCTCCGGGACAGGGAAGTGGGGCTACACCTTC. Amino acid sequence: CASSGTGKWGYTF.

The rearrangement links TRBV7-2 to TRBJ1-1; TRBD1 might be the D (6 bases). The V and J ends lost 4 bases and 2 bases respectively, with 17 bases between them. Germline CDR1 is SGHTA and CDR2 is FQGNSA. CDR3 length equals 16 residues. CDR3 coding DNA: TGTGCCAGCAGCTCTACGGGTCAGGGGATCAACACTGAAGCTTTCTTT. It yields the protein CASSSTGQGINTEAFF.

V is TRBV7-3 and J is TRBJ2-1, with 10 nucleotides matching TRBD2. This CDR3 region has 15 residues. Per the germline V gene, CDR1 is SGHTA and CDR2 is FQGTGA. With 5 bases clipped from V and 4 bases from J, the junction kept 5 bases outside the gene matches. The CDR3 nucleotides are TGTGCCAGCAGCCCTGGACTAGCGGTATACAATGAGCAGTTCTTC. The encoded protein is CASSPGLAVYNEQFF.

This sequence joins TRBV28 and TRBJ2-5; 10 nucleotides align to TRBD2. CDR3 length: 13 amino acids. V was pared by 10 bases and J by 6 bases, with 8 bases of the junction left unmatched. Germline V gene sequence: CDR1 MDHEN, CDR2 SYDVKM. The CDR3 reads CATVGTSAKTQYF. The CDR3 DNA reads TGTGCCACCGTCGGGACTAGCGCCAAGACCCAGTACTTC.

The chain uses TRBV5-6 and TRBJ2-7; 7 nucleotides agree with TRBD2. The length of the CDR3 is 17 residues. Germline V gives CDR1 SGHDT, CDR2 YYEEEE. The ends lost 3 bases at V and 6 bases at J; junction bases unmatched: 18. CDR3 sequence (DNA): TGTGCCAGCAGCTCAAGTTCCTCCGGGACTACCCTCGGCGAGCAGTACTTC. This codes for CASSSSSSGTTLGEQYF.

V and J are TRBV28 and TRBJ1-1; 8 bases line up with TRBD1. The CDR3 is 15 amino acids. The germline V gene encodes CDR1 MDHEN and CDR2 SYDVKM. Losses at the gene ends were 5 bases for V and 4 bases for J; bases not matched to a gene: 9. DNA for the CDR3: TGTGCCAGCAGTGTACCAGGGGGCGCCGGCACTGAAGCTTTCTTT. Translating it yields CASSVPGGAGTEAFF.

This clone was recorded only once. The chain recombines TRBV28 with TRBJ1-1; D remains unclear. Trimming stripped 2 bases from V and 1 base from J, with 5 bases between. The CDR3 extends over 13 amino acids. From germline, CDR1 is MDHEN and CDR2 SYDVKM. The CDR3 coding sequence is TGTGCCAGCAGTTTAGAGGAGAACACTGAAGCTTTCTTT. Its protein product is CASSLEENTEAFF.

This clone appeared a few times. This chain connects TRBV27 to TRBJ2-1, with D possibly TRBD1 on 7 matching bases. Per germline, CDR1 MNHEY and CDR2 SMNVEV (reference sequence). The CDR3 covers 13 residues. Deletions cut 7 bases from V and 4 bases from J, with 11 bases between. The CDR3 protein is CASTGGQYNEQFF. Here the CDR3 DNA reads TGTGCCAGCACCGGGGGACAGTACAATGAGCAGTTCTTC.

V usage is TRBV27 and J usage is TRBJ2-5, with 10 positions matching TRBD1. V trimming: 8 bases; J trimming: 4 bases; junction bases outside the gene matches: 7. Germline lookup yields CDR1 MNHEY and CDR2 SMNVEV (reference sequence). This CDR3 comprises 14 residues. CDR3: CASSDRGQGETQYF. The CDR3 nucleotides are TGTGCCAGCTCAGACAGGGGGCAGGGAGAGACCCAGTACTTC.